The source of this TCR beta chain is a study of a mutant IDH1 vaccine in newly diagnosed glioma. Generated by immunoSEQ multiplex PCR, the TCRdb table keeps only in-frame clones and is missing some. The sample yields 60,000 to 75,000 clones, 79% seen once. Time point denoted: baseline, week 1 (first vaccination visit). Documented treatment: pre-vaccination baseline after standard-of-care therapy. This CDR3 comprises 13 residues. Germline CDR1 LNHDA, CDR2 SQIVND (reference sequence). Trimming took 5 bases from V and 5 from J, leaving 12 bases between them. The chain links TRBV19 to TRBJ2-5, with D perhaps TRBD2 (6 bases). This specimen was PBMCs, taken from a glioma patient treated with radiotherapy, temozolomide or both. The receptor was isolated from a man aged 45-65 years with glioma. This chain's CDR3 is CASSEGGVETQYF. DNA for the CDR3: TGTGCCAGTAGTGAGGGCGGGGTGGAGACCCAGTACTTC. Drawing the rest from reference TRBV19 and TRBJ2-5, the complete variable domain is DGGITQSPKYLFRKEGQNVTLSCEQNLNHDAMYWYRQDPGQGLRLIYYSQIVNDFQKGDIAEGYSVSREKKESFPLTVTSAQKNPTAFYLCASSEGGVETQYFGPGTRLLVL.